This TCR beta chain was identified in a study of a mutant IDH1 vaccine in newly diagnosed glioma. Study-level information: Those enrolled had earlier been treated with radiotherapy, temozolomide, or both, mostly both.

This sample's time point: week 35, safety follow-up. Doses consisted of 300 ug of mutant IDH1 20-mer peptide each, paired with topical imiquimod. Data came from immunoSEQ multiplex PCR; TCRdb stores just in-frame clones and leaves some out. The repertoire holds around 50,000 clones, 85% to 90% seen once, with around 6% in the top ten. There are a few counts of this clone. The antigen is not known. The germline gives CDR1 MGHRA, CDR2 YSYEKL. Deletions cut 0 bases from V and 2 bases from J, with 14 bases between. The CDR3 runs 16 residues. The chain combines TRBV4-1 with TRBJ2-7, with a possible D match to TRBD1 (7 bases). Sequenced here: PBMCs, sampled from a glioma patient whose treatment included an IDH1 peptide vaccine. This receptor was obtained from a woman aged 40 to 50 with glioma. The CDR3 here is CASSQDPGGLAYEQYF. The CDR3 nucleotides are TGCGCCAGCAGCCAAGACCCAGGGGGGCTCGCCTACGAGCAGTACTTC.